This section outlines one T cell receptor (beta chain) sequence together with its context. This receptor's antigen is unknown. Within one base of it there is no much larger clone, and no base qualities were kept. This entry is derived from a study of identical twins (dated by TCRdb to the mid-2010s). Looking at the study overall: To test whether fetal clonotypes persist, the study used deep sequencing on TCR alpha and beta repertoires from monozygotic twins, unrelated adults of various ages, and cord blood. To rule out contamination, replicate twin experiments were performed at different times with different library preparation protocols.

Libraries were made using 5' RACE. The sequencing machine was an Illumina HiSeq 2000. Template switching introduced a universal primer binding site; the final cDNA contained a unique molecular identifier, enabling accurate counting of TCR cDNA molecules. Specific primers in the conserved constant-segment region were used to synthesize first-strand cDNA for TCR alpha and beta chains. To control for contamination, every cDNA library carried two barcodes: a SMART-Mk sample barcode plus Illumina barcodes. TruSeq adapter sequences, together with Illumina sample barcodes, were added in two successive PCR steps. Sequencing of the TCR alpha and beta cDNA libraries was done on the Illumina HiSeq platform using custom primers. In the paper's pipeline: MiGEC processed the raw reads to extract unique molecular identifiers, while MiXCR was used to determine the CDR3 positions. For each individual, recombination models were inferred using an EM algorithm with the repgenHMM and IGoR tools. Shared clonotypes were analyzed with the tcR package in R, and sharing was normalized by the product of cloneset sizes. To study raw recombination free of thymic and clonal selection effects, out-of-frame nonproductive sequences were analyzed. TCRdb redid the processing of the public reads, applying fastp at Q25 and MiXCR, and retained in-frame beta chains. Every distinct CDR3 protein forms one entry, paired with its most common genes and DNA. The V and J calls were not made by the authors but by TCRdb's processing. This sample comprises over 550,000 distinct CDR3 sequences, around 7.5% of them detected only once. About 1.5% of the sample lies in the top ten.

On the study overall, not on this receptor specifically: Recombination models systematically underestimated out-of-frame TCR alpha sharing in monozygotic twins but agreed with sharing between unrelated individuals. Abundant cord blood beta clonotypes had fewer insertions, young adult naive repertoires showed a similar but weaker trend, and memory repertoires showed no such trend. Conclusions relied on cross-sectional statistical analysis, since the same donors could not be followed over many years. The excess sharing between twins in beta out-of-frame sequences was weaker because fewer shared sequences reduced the signal-to-noise ratio. Zero-insertion analyses could be partly confounded by invariant T cells such as MAIT and iNKT, though diverse VJ usage argued against such confounding for most clonotypes. Compared with coincidental sharing between unrelated individuals, an excess of low generation-probability sequences was observed among out-of-frame TCR alpha sequences shared between twins.

Every donor was a healthy Caucasian. Three pairs of female monozygotic twins, all aged roughly 18 to 29 years, were included in the twin cohort. The RNA used for TCR libraries was isolated from peripheral blood mononuclear cells. V loses 2 bases at its end and J loses 3 bases; junction bases beyond the gene matches: 5. As encoded in the germline V gene, CDR1 is MGHRA while CDR2 is YSYEKL. The CDR3 sequence holds 15 residues, the cysteine and phenylalanine included. The DNA shown is the 45-base CDR3, in frame from base 1. A further study also used this sample, focusing on yellow fever vaccine responses in identical twins. In that second paper, the authors write: According to the authors, in identical twins the way T cells responded to vaccination appeared partly convergent and partly personalized. In the study, vaccine-responding T cell clones were precisely tracked in identical twins.

The rearranged segments are TRBV4-1 and TRBJ2-3, with 7 central nucleotides matching TRBD1. What was sequenced was PBMCs. The origin of this receptor is a young woman in good health. At the DNA level, the sequence is TGCGCCAGCAGCCAATCGGGCAGGGGGACAGATACGCAGTATTTT. It translates to CASSQSGRGTDTQYF.